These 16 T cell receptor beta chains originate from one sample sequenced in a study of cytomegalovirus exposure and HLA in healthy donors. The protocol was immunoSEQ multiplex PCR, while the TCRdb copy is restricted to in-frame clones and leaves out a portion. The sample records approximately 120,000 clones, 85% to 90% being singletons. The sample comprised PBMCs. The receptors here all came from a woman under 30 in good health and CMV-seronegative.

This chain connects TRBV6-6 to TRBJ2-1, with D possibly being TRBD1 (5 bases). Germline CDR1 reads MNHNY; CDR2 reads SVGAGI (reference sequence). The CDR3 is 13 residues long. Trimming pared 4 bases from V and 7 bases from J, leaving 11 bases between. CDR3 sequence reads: CASSSPDINEQFF. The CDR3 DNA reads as TGTGCCAGCAGTTCCCCGGACATTAATGAGCAGTTCTTC.

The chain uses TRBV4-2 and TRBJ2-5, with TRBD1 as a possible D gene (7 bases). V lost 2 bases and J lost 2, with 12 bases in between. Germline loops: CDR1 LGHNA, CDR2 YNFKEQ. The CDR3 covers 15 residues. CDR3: CASSQLGGQQETQYF. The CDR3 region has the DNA TGTGCCAGCAGCCAACTGGGGGGACAGCAAGAGACCCAGTACTTC.

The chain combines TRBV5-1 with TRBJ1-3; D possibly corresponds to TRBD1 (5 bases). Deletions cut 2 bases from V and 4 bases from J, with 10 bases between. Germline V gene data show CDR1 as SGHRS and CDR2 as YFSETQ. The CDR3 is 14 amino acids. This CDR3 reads CASSFGGGGNTIYF. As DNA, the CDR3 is TGCGCCAGCAGCTTTGGGGGAGGAGGAAACACCATATATTTT.

The CDR3 nucleotides are TGCAGCGATGGGGGGAGCGCTGGCTACACCTTC. Translating it yields CSDGGSAGYTF. This rearrangement joins TRBV29-1 to TRBJ1-2; maybe TRBD1 (5 bases). V dropped 7 bases and J dropped 7 bases, with 13 bases sitting between them. The V gene's germline CDR1 is SQVTM and CDR2 ANQGSEA. This CDR3 contains 11 residues. The full variable domain, in which reference TRBV29-1 and TRBJ1-2 provide the parts outside the CDR3, is SAVISQKPSRDICQRGTSLTIQCQVDSQVTMMFWYRQQPGQSLTLIATANQGSEATYESGFVIDKFPISRPNLTFSTLTVSNMSPEDSSIYLCSDGGSAGYTFGSGTRLTVV.

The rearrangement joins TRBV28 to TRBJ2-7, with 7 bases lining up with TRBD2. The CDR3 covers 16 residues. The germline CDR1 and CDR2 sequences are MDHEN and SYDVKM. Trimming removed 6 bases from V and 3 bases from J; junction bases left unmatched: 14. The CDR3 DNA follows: TGTGCCAGCAGGGGAGGGTTCGGGGGAGTCGTCTACGAGCAGTACTTC. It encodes CASRGGFGGVVYEQYF.

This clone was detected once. In DNA form, the CDR3 reads TGTGCCAGTGACGTGACAGGGGGCCGAGGGAAAAACATTCAGTACTTC. Translating gives CASDVTGGRGKNIQYF. The chain uses TRBV28 and TRBJ2-4; TRBD1 matches at 10 bases. The CDR3 is 16 amino acids. The ends lost 9 bases at V and 4 bases at J; junction bases unmatched: 12. Germline V gene lookup returns CDR1 MDHEN and CDR2 SYDVKM.

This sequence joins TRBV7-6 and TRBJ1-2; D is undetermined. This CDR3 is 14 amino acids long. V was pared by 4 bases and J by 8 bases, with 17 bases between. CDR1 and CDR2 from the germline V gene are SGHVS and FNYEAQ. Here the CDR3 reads CASSSLGGVYGYTF. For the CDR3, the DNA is TGTGCCAGCAGCTCCCTAGGAGGTGTCTACGGCTACACCTTC. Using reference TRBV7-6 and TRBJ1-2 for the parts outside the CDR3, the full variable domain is GAGVSQSPRYKVTKRGQDVALRCDPISGHVSLYWYRQALGQGPEFLTYFNYEAQQDKSGLPNDRFSAERPEGSISTLTIQRTEQRDSAMYRCASSSLGGVYGYTFGSGTRLTVV.

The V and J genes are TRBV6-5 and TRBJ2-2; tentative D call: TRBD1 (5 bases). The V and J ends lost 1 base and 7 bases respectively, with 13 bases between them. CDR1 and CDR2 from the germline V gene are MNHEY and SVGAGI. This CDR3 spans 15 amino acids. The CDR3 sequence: CASSYFQGSDGELFF. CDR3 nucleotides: TGTGCCAGCAGTTACTTTCAGGGATCGGACGGGGAGCTGTTTTTT.

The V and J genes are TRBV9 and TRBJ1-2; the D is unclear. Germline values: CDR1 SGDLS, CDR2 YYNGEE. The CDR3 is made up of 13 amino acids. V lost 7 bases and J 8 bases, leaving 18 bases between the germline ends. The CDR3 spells CASAPGLREGYTF. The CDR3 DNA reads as TGTGCCAGCGCCCCGGGCTTGAGGGAGGGCTACACCTTC.

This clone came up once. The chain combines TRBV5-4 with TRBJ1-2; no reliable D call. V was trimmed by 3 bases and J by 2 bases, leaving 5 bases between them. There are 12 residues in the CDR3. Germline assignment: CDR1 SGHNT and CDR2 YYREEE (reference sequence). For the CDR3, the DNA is TGTGCCAGCAGCTCTGAGAACTATGGCTACACCTTC. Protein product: CASSSENYGYTF.

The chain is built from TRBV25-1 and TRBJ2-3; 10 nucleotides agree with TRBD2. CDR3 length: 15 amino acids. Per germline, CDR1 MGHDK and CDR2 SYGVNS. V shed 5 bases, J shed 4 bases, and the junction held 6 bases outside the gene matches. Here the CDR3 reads CASSTQREGADTQYF. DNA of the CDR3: TGTGCCAGCAGTACCCAGCGGGAGGGGGCAGATACGCAGTATTTT.

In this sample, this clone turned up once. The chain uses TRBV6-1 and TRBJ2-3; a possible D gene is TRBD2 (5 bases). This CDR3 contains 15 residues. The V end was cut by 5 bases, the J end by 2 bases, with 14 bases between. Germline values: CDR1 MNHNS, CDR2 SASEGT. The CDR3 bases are TGTGCCAGCAGTCCCTCGGGGTATTTCACAGATACGCAGTATTTT. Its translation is CASSPSGYFTDTQYF.

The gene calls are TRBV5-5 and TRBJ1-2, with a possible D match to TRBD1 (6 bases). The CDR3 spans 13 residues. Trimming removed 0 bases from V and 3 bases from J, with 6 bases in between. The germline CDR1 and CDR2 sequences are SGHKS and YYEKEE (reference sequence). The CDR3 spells CASSLGQDYGYTF. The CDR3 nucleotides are TGTGCCAGCAGCTTGGGACAGGACTATGGCTACACCTTC.

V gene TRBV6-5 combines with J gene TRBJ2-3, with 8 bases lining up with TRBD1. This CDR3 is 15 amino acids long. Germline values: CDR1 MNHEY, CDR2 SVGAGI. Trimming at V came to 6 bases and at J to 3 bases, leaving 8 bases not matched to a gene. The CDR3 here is CASSPGTGRTDTQYF. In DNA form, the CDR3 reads TGTGCCAGCAGCCCCGGGACAGGTAGAACAGATACGCAGTATTTT.

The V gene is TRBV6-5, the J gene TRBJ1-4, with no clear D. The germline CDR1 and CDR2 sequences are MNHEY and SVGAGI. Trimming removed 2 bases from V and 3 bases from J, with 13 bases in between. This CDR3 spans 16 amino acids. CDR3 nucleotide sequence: TGTGCCAGCAGTTACGGAGGGAGGAGGGCTAATGAAAAACTGTTTTTT. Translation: CASSYGGRRANEKLFF.

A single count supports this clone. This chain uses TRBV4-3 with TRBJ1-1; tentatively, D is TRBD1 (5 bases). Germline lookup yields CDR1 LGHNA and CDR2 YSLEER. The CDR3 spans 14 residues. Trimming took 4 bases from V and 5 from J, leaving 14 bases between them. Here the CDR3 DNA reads TGCGCCAGCAGCCGAGGGGAGGGATCAACTGAAGCTTTCTTT. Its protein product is CASSRGEGSTEAFF.